This T cell receptor beta chain appears in the sequencing data of a study of T cells in Graves' hyperthyroidism and ophthalmopathy. Study findings and constraints: Ophthalmopathy was distinguished from stable hyperthyroidism by 13 V-J signatures.

The study defined stable Graves' hyperthyroidism as no ophthalmopathy progression within 18 months. RNA transcripts gave rise to amplified TCR beta CDR3 regions. First-round RT-PCR targeting the TCR CDR3 was performed with the HTBI primer set. TCRdb called the multiplex PCR reads again in MiXCR, with one record for every CDR3 protein. The sample contains roughly 420,000 distinct CDR3 sequences, roughly 15% of which appear only once. This clonotype has ten or more counts. Antigen unknown. The sample comprised blood. The origin of this receptor is a woman in her late teens or twenties with Graves' hyperthyroidism.

CDR3 DNA: TGTGCCAGCAGCTTAGAAGTCGGGCAGTATGGTGAGCAGTTCTTC. Residues: CASSLEVGQYGEQFF. V gene TRBV7-3 combines with J gene TRBJ2-1; D remains unclear. V lost 2 bases to trimming and J lost 9 bases, with 17 bases between them. Germline V gene sequence: CDR1 SGHTA, CDR2 FQGTGA. The CDR3 extends over 15 amino acids.